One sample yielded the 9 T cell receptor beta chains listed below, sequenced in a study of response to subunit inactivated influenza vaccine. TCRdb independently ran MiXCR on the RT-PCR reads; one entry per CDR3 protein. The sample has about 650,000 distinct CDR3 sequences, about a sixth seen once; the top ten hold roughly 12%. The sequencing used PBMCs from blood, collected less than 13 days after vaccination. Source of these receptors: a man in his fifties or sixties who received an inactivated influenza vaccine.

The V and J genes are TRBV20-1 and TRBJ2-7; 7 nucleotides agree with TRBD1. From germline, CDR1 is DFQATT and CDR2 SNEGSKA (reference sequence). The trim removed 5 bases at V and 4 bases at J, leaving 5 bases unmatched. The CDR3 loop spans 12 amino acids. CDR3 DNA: TGCAGTGCTTCCCGGGACAGATACGAGCAGTACTTC. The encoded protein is CSASRDRYEQYF.

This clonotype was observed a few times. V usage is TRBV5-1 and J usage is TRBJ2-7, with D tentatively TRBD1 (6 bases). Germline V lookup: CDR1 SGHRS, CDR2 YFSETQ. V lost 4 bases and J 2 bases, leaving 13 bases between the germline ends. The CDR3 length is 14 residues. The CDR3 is CASSIGQITYEQYF. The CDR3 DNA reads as TGCGCCAGCAGCATCGGACAGATTACCTACGAGCAGTACTTC.

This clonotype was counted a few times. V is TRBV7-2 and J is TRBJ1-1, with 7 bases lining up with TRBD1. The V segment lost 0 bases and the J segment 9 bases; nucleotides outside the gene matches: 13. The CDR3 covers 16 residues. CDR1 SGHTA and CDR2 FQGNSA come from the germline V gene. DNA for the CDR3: TGTGCCAGCAGCTTAGCGCCTGATGGACAGGCCGGAAAAGCTTTCTTT. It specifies CASSLAPDGQAGKAFF. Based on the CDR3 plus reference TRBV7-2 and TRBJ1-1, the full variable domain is GAGVSQSPSNKVTEKGKDVELRCDPISGHTALYWYRQSLGQGLEFLIYFQGNSAPDKSGLPSDRFSAERTGGSVSTLTIQRTQQEDSAVYLCASSLAPDGQAGKAFFGQGTRLTVV.

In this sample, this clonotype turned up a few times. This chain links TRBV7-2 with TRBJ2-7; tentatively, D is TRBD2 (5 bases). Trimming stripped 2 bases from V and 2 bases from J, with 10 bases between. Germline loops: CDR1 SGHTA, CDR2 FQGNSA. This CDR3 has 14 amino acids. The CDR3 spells CASSLTPGTYEQYF. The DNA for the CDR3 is TGTGCCAGCAGCTTAACGCCGGGAACCTACGAGCAGTACTTC.

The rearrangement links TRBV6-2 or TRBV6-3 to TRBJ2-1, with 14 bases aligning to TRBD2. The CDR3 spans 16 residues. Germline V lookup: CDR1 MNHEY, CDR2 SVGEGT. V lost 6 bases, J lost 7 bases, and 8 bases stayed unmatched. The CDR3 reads CASSRGTSGGWNEQFF. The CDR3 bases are TGTGCCAGCAGCCGTGGGACTAGCGGGGGTTGGAATGAGCAGTTCTTC.

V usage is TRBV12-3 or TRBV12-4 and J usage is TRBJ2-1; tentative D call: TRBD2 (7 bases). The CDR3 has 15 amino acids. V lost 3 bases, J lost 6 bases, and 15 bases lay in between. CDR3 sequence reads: CASSFVGGGPNEQFF. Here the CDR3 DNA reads TGTGCCAGCAGTTTTGTGGGGGGGGGCCCCAATGAGCAGTTCTTC.

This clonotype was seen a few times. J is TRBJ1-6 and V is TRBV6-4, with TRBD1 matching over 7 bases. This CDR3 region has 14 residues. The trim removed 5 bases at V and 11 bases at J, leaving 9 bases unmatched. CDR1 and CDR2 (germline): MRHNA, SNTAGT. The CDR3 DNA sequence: TGTGCCAGCAGTCCCAACACAGGGGATACACCCCTCCACTTT. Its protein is CASSPNTGDTPLHF.

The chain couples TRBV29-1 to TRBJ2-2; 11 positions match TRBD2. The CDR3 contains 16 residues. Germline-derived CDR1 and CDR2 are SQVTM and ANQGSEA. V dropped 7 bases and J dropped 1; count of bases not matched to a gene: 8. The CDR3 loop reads CSGTSGFGENTGELFF. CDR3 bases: TGCAGCGGGACTAGCGGGTTCGGGGAGAACACCGGGGAGCTGTTTTTT.

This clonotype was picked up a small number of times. The CDR3 DNA sequence: TGCGCCAGCAGCCCGCCGGGCCCCGAGGGAGGCGAGCAGTACTTC. Its translation: CASSPPGPEGGEQYF. V is TRBV5-1 and J is TRBJ2-7, with D possibly matching TRBD2 (6 bases). The CDR3 consists of 15 residues. Trimming took off 4 bases at V and 6 bases at J, with 20 bases between the two ends. Per germline, CDR1 SGHRS and CDR2 YFSETQ. The full variable domain, completed using reference TRBV5-1 and TRBJ2-7, is KAGVTQTPRYLIKTRGQQVTLSCSPISGHRSVSWYQQTPGQGLQFLFEYFSETQRNKGNFPGRFSGRQFSNSRSEMNVSTLELGDSALYLCASSPPGPEGGEQYFGPGTRLTVT.